Detailed here is one TCR beta chain. Its target is not known. The sample is drawn from a study of vaccination and CD4 T cells after COVID-19. About the study: With several mild cases and one severe, convalescent patients were SARS-CoV-2 positive by nasal swab PCR. Investigators stimulated cells with overlapping spike peptides drawn from SARS-CoV-2, HCoV-NL63, HCoV-OC43 and HCoV-229E.

Noted treatment: roughly ten-day PBMC culture with coronavirus spike peptide pools or control peptides (ViraFEST assay). With the Oncomine TCR Beta short-read assay, DNA from cultured CD4+ T cells was sequenced. TCRdb re-derived calls from the PCR reads in MiXCR, one entry per CDR3 protein. The sample records approximately 11,000 distinct CDR3 sequences, around 25% being singletons. The length of the CDR3 is 13 residues. V gave up 6 bases and J gave up 7 bases, with 13 bases separating them. Germline CDR1 is MDHEN and CDR2 is SYDVKM. The TCR was taken from a human donor who had recovered from COVID-19. This sample comprised CD4+ T cells from blood, cultured in vitro, obtained after SARS-CoV-2 vaccination. V usage is TRBV28 and J usage is TRBJ1-5; D is undetermined. This CDR3 reads CASSYGFRQPQHF. CDR3 bases: TGTGCCAGCAGCTACGGTTTTAGGCAGCCCCAGCATTTT.